The rows below give T cell receptor beta chains drawn from one sample of a study of shared clonotypes between healthy human individuals. Data came from immunoSEQ multiplex PCR; TCRdb stores just in-frame clones and leaves some out. The data hold approximately 1.4 million clones, with around 98% observed a single time. Sequences were obtained from naive CD4+ T cells sorted from blood. The receptors come from a man aged 25-45 years in good health. CDR3s include the opening cysteine and the closing phenylalanine or tryptophan. Fields, in order: J gene, V gene, D gene, CDR3 length, CDR3 DNA, CDR3 protein. The D gene is left open where the match is weak.

>TRBJ1-1|TRBV13|TRBD1|17
TGTGCCAGCACCTCTGAGAGGTCAAAGGGGGCGCTGACTGAAGCTTTCTTT
CASTSERSKGALTEAFF
>TRBJ2-3|TRBV10-2|TRBD1|17
TGCGCCAGCAGAGGTGGAGTGGGGACAGGGGGCACAGATACGCAGTATTTT
CASRGGVGTGGTDTQYF
>TRBJ2-1|TRBV9|-|15
TGTGCCAGCAGCGTAGAATTGGGGACTCACAATGAGCAGTTCTTC
CASSVELGTHNEQFF
>TRBJ1-3|TRBV5-1|TRBD1|15
TGCGCCAGCAGCGACCTCCGGGACAGTTCGGACACCATATATTTT
CASSDLRDSSDTIYF
>TRBJ2-7|TRBV7-3|TRBD1|14
TGTGCCAGCAGCCTAACAGGGGGCAGGGACGAGCAGTACTTC
CASSLTGGRDEQYF
>TRBJ1-4|TRBV4-3|-|16
TGCGCCAGCAGCAAAACCCCAGGGAGGATTGCTGAAAAACTGTTTTTT
CASSKTPGRIAEKLFF
>TRBJ1-4|TRBV7-2|-|14
TGTGCCAGCAGCGGGTGGGAAAAACGTGAAAAACTGTTTTTT
CASSGWEKREKLFF
>TRBJ2-7|TRBV5-5|-|13
TGTGCCAGCAGCTTAATGGGGGGCTACGAGCAGTACTTC
CASSLMGGYEQYF
>TRBJ2-7|TRBV5-4|TRBD2|14
TGTGCCAGCAGCTTTGCGGGAGGGACCTACGAGCAGTACTTC
CASSFAGGTYEQYF
>TRBJ2-7|TRBV29-1|TRBD1|13
TGCAGCGTCGGACAGGGAACAAGGTACGAGCAGTACTTC
CSVGQGTRYEQYF